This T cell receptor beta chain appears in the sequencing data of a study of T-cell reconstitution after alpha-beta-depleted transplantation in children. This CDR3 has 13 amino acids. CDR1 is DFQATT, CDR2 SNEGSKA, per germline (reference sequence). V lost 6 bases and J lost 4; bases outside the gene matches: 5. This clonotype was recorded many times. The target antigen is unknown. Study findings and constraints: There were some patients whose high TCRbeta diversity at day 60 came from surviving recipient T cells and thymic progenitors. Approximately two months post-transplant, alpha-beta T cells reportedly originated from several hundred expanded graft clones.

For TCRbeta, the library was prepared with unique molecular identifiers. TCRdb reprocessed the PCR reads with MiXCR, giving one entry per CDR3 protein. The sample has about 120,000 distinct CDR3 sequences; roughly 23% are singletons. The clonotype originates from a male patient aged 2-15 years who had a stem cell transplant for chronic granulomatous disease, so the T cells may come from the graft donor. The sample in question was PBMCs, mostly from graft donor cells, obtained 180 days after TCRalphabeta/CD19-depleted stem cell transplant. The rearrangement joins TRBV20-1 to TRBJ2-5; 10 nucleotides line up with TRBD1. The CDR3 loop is CSARQGARETQYF. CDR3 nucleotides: TGCAGTGCGAGACAGGGGGCTCGAGAGACCCAGTACTTC.